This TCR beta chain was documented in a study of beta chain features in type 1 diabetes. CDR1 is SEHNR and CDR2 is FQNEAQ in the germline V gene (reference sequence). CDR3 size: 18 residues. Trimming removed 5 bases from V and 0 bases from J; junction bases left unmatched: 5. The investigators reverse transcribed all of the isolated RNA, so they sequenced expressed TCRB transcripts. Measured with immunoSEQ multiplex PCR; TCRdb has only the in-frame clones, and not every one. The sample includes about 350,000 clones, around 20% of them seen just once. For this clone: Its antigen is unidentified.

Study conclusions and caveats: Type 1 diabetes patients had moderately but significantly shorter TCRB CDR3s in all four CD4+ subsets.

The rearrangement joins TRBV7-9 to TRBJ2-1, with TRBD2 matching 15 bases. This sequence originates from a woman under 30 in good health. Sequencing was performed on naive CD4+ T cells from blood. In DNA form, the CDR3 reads TGTGCCAGCAGCCCTGGACTAGCGGGGGGGTCCTCCTACAATGAGCAGTTCTTC. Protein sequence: CASSPGLAGGSSYNEQFF. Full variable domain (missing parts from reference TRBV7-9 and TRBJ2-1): DTGVSQNPRHKITKRGQNVTFRCDPISEHNRLYWYRQTLGQGPEFLTYFQNEAQLEKSRLLSDRFSAERPKGSFSTLEIQRTEQGDSAMYLCASSPGLAGGSSYNEQFFGPGTRLTVL.